Each of the 10 T cell receptor beta chains below was sequenced from the same sample in a study of cytomegalovirus exposure and HLA in healthy donors. Both 60 Vbeta primers and 13 Jbeta primers went into the PCR. The repertoire was sequenced with immunoSEQ multiplex PCR; TCRdb's copy has only in-frame clones and lacks some. Of around 130,000 clones listed, about four fifths are singletons. The sequenced material came from PBMCs. These TCRs come from a woman in her 40s in good health and CMV-seronegative.

The gene calls are TRBV6-1 and TRBJ2-5, with TRBD1 matching 9 bases. This CDR3 spans 15 amino acids. CDR1 is MNHNS, CDR2 SASEGT, per germline. With V trimmed by 4 bases and J by 5 bases, 8 bases remained unmatched. The CDR3 DNA follows: TGTGCCAGCAGTGTCGAACAGGGGGCTGCGGAGACCCAGTACTTC. Amino acids: CASSVEQGAAETQYF.

The rearrangement links TRBV7-6 to TRBJ2-1, with 8 bases lining up with TRBD1. CDR1 and CDR2 (germline): SGHVS, FNYEAQ. The CDR3 has 15 residues. V trimming: 5 bases; J trimming: 10 bases; junction bases outside the gene matches: 13. This chain's CDR3 is CASSGSSQGAGEQFF. The CDR3 coding sequence is TGTGCCAGCAGCGGATCTTCGCAGGGGGCAGGAGAGCAGTTCTTC. Drawing the rest from reference TRBV7-6 and TRBJ2-1, the complete variable domain is GAGVSQSPRYKVTKRGQDVALRCDPISGHVSLYWYRQALGQGPEFLTYFNYEAQQDKSGLPNDRFSAERPEGSISTLTIQRTEQRDSAMYRCASSGSSQGAGEQFFGPGTRLTVL.

The chain combines TRBV28 with TRBJ1-5; possible D gene TRBD1, 6 bases. The V and J ends lost 4 bases and 2 bases respectively, with 21 bases between them. Germline V gives CDR1 MDHEN, CDR2 SYDVKM. The length of the CDR3 is 18 residues. In DNA form, the CDR3 reads TGTGCCAGCAGTTACCGAATGGGGGCAGGTTTCGGCAATCAGCCCCAGCATTTT. It translates to CASSYRMGAGFGNQPQHF.

The chain combines TRBV27 with TRBJ2-1; 14 bases agree with TRBD2. The V segment lost 4 bases and the J segment 8 bases; nucleotides outside the gene matches: 7. The CDR3 length is 16 residues. Germline CDR1 is MNHEY and CDR2 is SMNVEV (reference sequence). DNA for the CDR3: TGTGCCAGCAGTTCCCCCGGGACTAGCGGGAGCGATGAGCAGTTCTTC. Translating it yields CASSSPGTSGSDEQFF.

Notes on this clone: This specimen includes other DNA sequences encoding the same CDR3. The J gene is TRBJ1-1, the V gene TRBV5-1, with no clear D. Looked up from germline, CDR1 is SGHRS and CDR2 is YFSETQ. The CDR3 covers 13 residues. V was trimmed by 1 base and J by 2 bases, leaving 6 bases between them. In nucleotides, the CDR3 is TGCGCCAGCAGCTTGACGAGCAACACTGAAGCTTTCTTT. This codes for CASSLTSNTEAFF.

This clone was observed a few times. The chain couples TRBV6-1 to TRBJ2-6; D gene unclear. Trimming removed 4 bases from V and 0 bases from J, with 7 bases in between. The CDR3 is made up of 15 amino acids. CDR1 is MNHNS, CDR2 SASEGT, per germline. CDR3 coding DNA: TGTGCCAGCAGTGCGGAGAGCTCTGGGGCCAACGTCCTGACTTTC. This sequence encodes CASSAESSGANVLTF.

This chain uses TRBV15 with TRBJ1-2, with 10 bases matching TRBD1. V was pared by 0 bases and J by 4 bases, with 8 bases of the junction left unmatched. This CDR3 has 17 amino acids. Looked up from germline, CDR1 is LNHNV and CDR2 is YYDKDF (reference sequence). CDR3 residues: CATSRDRRTGGSYGYTF. CDR3 nucleotide sequence: TGTGCCACCAGCAGAGATCGCCGGACAGGGGGTAGCTATGGCTACACCTTC.

The gene calls are TRBV2 and TRBJ1-1; tentatively, D is TRBD1 (6 bases). The CDR3 length is 14 residues. CDR1 and CDR2 (germline): SNHLY, FYNNEI. V was pared by 6 bases and J by 3 bases, with 14 bases between. The CDR3 here is CASRDAGAHTEAFF. CDR3 coding DNA: TGTGCCAGCAGGGACGCGGGGGCCCACACTGAAGCTTTCTTT.

The V and J genes are TRBV18 and TRBJ1-1; perhaps TRBD1 as D (5 bases). The V and J ends lost 2 bases and 11 bases respectively, with 15 bases between them. CDR1 and CDR2 from the germline V gene are KGHSH and LQKENI. The CDR3 length is 13 residues. The CDR3, as DNA: TGTGCCAGCTCACCAGGGCAGAACCAGGGCGCTTTCTTT. Translated, it gives CASSPGQNQGAFF. The full variable domain, in which reference TRBV18 and TRBJ1-1 provide the parts outside the CDR3, is NAGVMQNPRHLVRRRGQEARLRCSPMKGHSHVYWYRQLPEEGLKFMVYLQKENIIDESGMPKERFSAEFPKEGPSILRIQQVVRGDSAAYFCASSPGQNQGAFFGQGTRLTVV.

The chain links TRBV7-2 to TRBJ1-2, with 9 bases lining up with TRBD1. V gave up 4 bases and J gave up 7 bases; unmatched junction bases: 16. Germline V gene lookup returns CDR1 SGHTA and CDR2 FQGNSA. The CDR3 is 17 amino acids. In DNA form, the CDR3 reads TGTGCCAGCAGCTATTCTAATACAGGGGGCGGTTTCCGTGGCTACACCTTC. This codes for CASSYSNTGGGFRGYTF.